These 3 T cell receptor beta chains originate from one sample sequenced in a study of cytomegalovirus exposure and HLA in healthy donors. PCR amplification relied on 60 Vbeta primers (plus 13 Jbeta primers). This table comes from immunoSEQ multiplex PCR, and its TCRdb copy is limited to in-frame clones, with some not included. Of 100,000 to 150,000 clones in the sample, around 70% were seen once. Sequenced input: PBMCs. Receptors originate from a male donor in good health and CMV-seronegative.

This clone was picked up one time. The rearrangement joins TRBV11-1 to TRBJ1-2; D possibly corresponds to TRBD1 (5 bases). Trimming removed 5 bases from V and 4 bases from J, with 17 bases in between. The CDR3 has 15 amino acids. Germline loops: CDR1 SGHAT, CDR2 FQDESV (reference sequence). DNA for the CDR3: TGTGCCAGCAGCACCGCAGCCTCCAGGGCCTATGGCTACACCTTC. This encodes CASSTAASRAYGYTF.

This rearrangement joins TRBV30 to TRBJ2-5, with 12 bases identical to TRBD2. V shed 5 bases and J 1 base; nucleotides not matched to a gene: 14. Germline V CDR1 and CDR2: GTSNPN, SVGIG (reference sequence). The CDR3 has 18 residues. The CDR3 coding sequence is TGTGCCTGGGGTCCGGGACTAGCGGGCGCATTCCTCCAAGAGACCCAGTACTTC. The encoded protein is CAWGPGLAGAFLQETQYF.

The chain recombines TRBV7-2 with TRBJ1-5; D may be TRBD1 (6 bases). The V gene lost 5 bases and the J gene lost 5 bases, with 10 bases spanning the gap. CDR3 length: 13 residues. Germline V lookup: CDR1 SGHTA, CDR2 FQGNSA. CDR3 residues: CASSPYRDQPQHF. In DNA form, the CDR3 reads TGTGCCAGCAGCCCATACAGGGATCAGCCCCAGCATTTT.